This T cell receptor (beta chain) was obtained from a study of blood T cell repertoires in COVID-19. Study summary: In each case, the material was cDNA or gDNA derived from T cells, B-cell-depleted T cells, or PBMCs.

The germline V and J ends were trimmed by 2 bases and 0 bases, with 10 bases remaining between them. The CDR3 sequence is 16 residues long. The germline CDR1 and CDR2 sequences are LGHDT and YNNKEL (reference sequence). As processed by the authors: Amplification with reference gene primers provided the estimates of nucleated cell counts. Using immunoSEQ multiplex PCR, the repertoire was profiled, and TCRdb retains in-frame clones only, with some absent. V, J and clone size are taken as reported in that table, and D and trimming were inferred from the DNA itself. The table has 42,000 or so clones, about 77% seen once.

V and J are TRBV3-1 (or the pseudogene TRBV3-2) and TRBJ2-2; D is unclear. The sequenced sample was peripheral blood. This receptor was identified in a man older than 75 with acute or convalescent COVID-19. CDR3 in amino acids: CASSQPLLSNTGELFF. Here the CDR3 DNA reads TGTGCCAGCAGCCAACCTCTTTTATCGAACACCGGGGAGCTGTTTTTT.